The 16 T cell receptor beta chains in this list originate from one sample, sequenced in a study of blood T cell repertoires in COVID-19. Profiling relied on immunoSEQ multiplex PCR, and the TCRdb table lists in-frame clones only, not all of them. This repertoire shows about 80,000 clones, roughly 87% found once; its top ten account for less than 15%. Sequencing used peripheral blood. These receptors all stem from an elderly man with acute or convalescent COVID-19.

V and J are TRBV3-1 (or the pseudogene TRBV3-2) and TRBJ2-1; D possibly corresponds to TRBD1 (5 bases). This CDR3 contains 16 residues. Germline CDR1 and CDR2: LGHDT and YNNKEL (reference sequence). V lost 0 bases, J lost 4 bases, and 13 bases lay in between. The chain's CDR3 is CASSQDYRTGYNEQFF. Here the CDR3 DNA reads TGTGCCAGCAGCCAAGATTATAGAACAGGATACAATGAGCAGTTCTTC.

The chain uses TRBV7-8 and TRBJ1-5, with 10 bases matching TRBD1. V was pared by 7 bases and J by 6 bases, with 9 bases of the junction left unmatched. CDR1 SGHVS and CDR2 FQNEAQ come from the germline V gene. CDR3 length equals 15 residues. The CDR3 region has the DNA TGTGCCAGCACCGCGACAGGGGGCATGGGTCAGCCCCAGCATTTT. It encodes CASTATGGMGQPQHF.

This rearrangement joins TRBV5-1 to TRBJ2-1; weak D call: TRBD1 (6 bases). This CDR3 is 15 amino acids long. The ends were cut back, 3 bases at V and 6 bases at J, with 16 bases in the middle. The germline gives CDR1 SGHRS, CDR2 YFSETQ. CDR3 nucleotides: TGCGCCAGCAGCTCAGGGGAATGGAGGTTCAATGAGCAGTTCTTC. Protein product: CASSSGEWRFNEQFF. The full variable domain, its missing parts supplied by reference TRBV5-1 and TRBJ2-1, is KAGVTQTPRYLIKTRGQQVTLSCSPISGHRSVSWYQQTPGQGLQFLFEYFSETQRNKGNFPGRFSGRQFSNSRSEMNVSTLELGDSALYLCASSSGEWRFNEQFFGPGTRLTVL.

This clone was picked up one time. The rearrangement joins TRBV6-5 to TRBJ1-1; D might be TRBD1 (5 bases). Trimming cost V 6 bases and J 1 base, with 12 bases left between them. The CDR3 loop spans 14 amino acids. Germline lookup yields CDR1 MNHEY and CDR2 SVGAGI. This CDR3 is CASRHRRENTEAFF. The CDR3 bases are TGTGCCAGCAGACACAGGAGGGAGAACACTGAAGCTTTCTTT.

The chain employs TRBV19 and TRBJ1-5; D possibly corresponds to TRBD1 (5 bases). CDR1 is LNHDA and CDR2 is SQIVND in the germline V gene (reference sequence). The V and J ends lost 9 bases and 2 bases respectively, with 23 bases between them. The CDR3 has 17 residues. The chain's CDR3 is CASKRGPASGGNQPQHF. The CDR3 DNA sequence: TGTGCCAGCAAAAGGGGTCCTGCGAGTGGGGGCAATCAGCCCCAGCATTTT. The full variable domain, completed using reference TRBV19 and TRBJ1-5, is DGGITQSPKYLFRKEGQNVTLSCEQNLNHDAMYWYRQDPGQGLRLIYYSQIVNDFQKGDIAEGYSVSREKKESFPLTVTSAQKNPTAFYLCASKRGPASGGNQPQHFGDGTRLSIL.

This rearrangement joins TRBV10-2 to TRBJ2-7; 9 nucleotides align to TRBD1. The CDR3 consists of 14 residues. Germline V gives CDR1 WSHSY, CDR2 SAAADI. V was clipped by 6 bases and J by 5 bases; unmatched bases: 8. The CDR3 here is CASSRTGDIHEQYF. In DNA form, the CDR3 reads TGCGCCAGCAGCCGGACAGGGGACATCCACGAGCAGTACTTC.

The chain has TRBV5-4 and TRBJ1-1, with TRBD1 identical over 9 bases. This CDR3 region has 16 residues. V lost 4 bases and J lost 3; bases outside the gene matches: 10. Germline V lookup: CDR1 SGHNT, CDR2 YYREEE (reference sequence). The DNA of the CDR3 is TGTGCCAGCAGCGACGTACAGGGGGCAAGGTACACTGAAGCTTTCTTT. It translates to CASSDVQGARYTEAFF.

This chain links TRBV6-1 with TRBJ1-4; D perhaps matches TRBD1 (5 bases). This CDR3 has 15 amino acids. V was shortened by 4 bases and J by 7 bases, with 16 bases between the two germline ends. Looked up from germline, CDR1 is MNHNS and CDR2 is SASEGT. CDR3 in DNA: TGTGCCAGCAGTGGCTGGGCAGGGCGGACTGAAAAACTGTTTTTT. As protein: CASSGWAGRTEKLFF.

J is TRBJ2-2 and V is TRBV29-1; D is possibly TRBD1 (6 bases). Trimming took off 7 bases at V and 1 base at J, with 13 bases between the two ends. The germline gives CDR1 SQVTM, CDR2 ANQGSEA. This CDR3 region has 14 residues. DNA for the CDR3: TGCAGCGCTACAGGGTCGTTGAACACCGGGGAGCTGTTTTTT. It encodes CSATGSLNTGELFF.

V usage is TRBV9 and J usage is TRBJ1-2; 12 bases are shared with TRBD1. V lost 4 bases and J lost 4; bases outside the gene matches: 8. Germline V gene lookup returns CDR1 SGDLS and CDR2 YYNGEE. The CDR3 consists of 16 residues. This CDR3 is CASSPSGTGGTYGYTF. The DNA for the CDR3 is TGTGCCAGCAGCCCTTCCGGGACAGGGGGCACCTATGGCTACACCTTC.

The rearrangement links TRBV10-3 to TRBJ2-5; 7 positions agree with TRBD2. The CDR3 totals 14 residues. Germline V CDR1 and CDR2: ENHRY, SYGVKD. The trim removed 5 bases at V and 5 bases at J, leaving 8 bases unmatched. DNA of the CDR3: TGTGCCATCAGTTTGGGGGGACTAAACGAGACCCAGTACTTC. Protein sequence: CAISLGGLNETQYF.

This clone has only one observation. The gene calls are TRBV5-1 and TRBJ2-5, with TRBD2 matching 12 bases. With V trimmed by 0 bases and J by 8 bases, 5 bases remained unmatched. This CDR3 region has 15 residues. Germline CDR1 and CDR2: SGHRS and YFSETQ. In DNA form, the CDR3 reads TGCGCCAGCAGCTTGGGACTAGCGGGGGCCGAAACCCAGTACTTC. Translating it yields CASSLGLAGAETQYF.

This clone was recorded only once. This chain joins TRBV16 and TRBJ1-3; 10 positions agree with TRBD1. Trimming at V came to 3 bases and at J to 11 bases, leaving 10 bases not matched to a gene. The CDR3 totals 15 residues. From germline, CDR1 is KGHSY and CDR2 FQNENV. The CDR3: CASSQFAGQGMPIYF. CDR3 sequence (DNA): TGTGCCAGCAGCCAGTTCGCGGGACAGGGGATGCCCATATATTTT.

The chain links TRBV5-1 to TRBJ2-6, with 9 positions matching TRBD1. The CDR3 runs 16 residues. The V segment lost 4 bases and the J segment 2 bases; nucleotides outside the gene matches: 4. CDR1 and CDR2 from the germline V gene are SGHRS and YFSETQ. Here the CDR3 DNA reads TGCGCCAGCAGCCCATGGACAGGGGCTGGGGCCAACGTCCTGACTTTC. The encoded protein is CASSPWTGAGANVLTF.

The chain is built from TRBV9 and TRBJ1-2, with 8 bases aligning to TRBD1. J gave up 7 bases and V 4 bases, and 15 bases lay outside the gene matches. There are 16 residues in the CDR3. Germline V gene sequence: CDR1 SGDLS, CDR2 YYNGEE. This chain's CDR3 is CASSPRTGQGAGGYTF. CDR3 bases: TGTGCCAGCAGCCCAAGAACGGGGCAGGGGGCGGGTGGCTACACCTTC.

The chain employs TRBV28 and TRBJ2-1, with TRBD2 matching 11 bases. Trimming took 7 bases from V and 4 from J; bases not matched to a gene: 9. This CDR3 region has 16 residues. CDR1 and CDR2 (germline): MDHEN, SYDVKM. DNA of the CDR3: TGTGCCAGCACCGGAACTAGCGGGGGAATATACAATGAGCAGTTCTTC. Translated: CASTGTSGGIYNEQFF.